This T cell receptor beta chain was found in a study of blood T cell repertoires in COVID-19. Study-level background: Sites across the United States, Italy and Spain contributed samples from acute and convalescent COVID-19. Sources were T cells, B-cell-depleted T cells, or PBMCs; the material itself was cDNA or gDNA.

Trimming took 0 bases from V and 1 from J; bases not matched to a gene: 8. The CDR3 consists of 17 residues. The germline V gene has CDR1 SGDLS and CDR2 YYNGEE. Per the original methods: Reference gene primer amplification in the assay estimated nucleated cell counts. Produced via immunoSEQ multiplex PCR; TCRdb's table is partial and in-frame only. That table furnishes V, J and clone size, whereas the DNA furnished D and trimming. The profile shows 85,000 to 90,000 clones, about 86% of them singletons. Sequencing used peripheral blood. The receptor's source is a man aged 80 or over with active or convalescent COVID-19. J is TRBJ2-3 and V is TRBV9; 7 bases map to TRBD2. The CDR3 sequence: CASSVAPSGAGTDTQYF. The CDR3, as DNA: TGTGCCAGCAGCGTAGCGCCTAGCGGAGCTGGCACAGATACGCAGTATTTT.